Below are 14 T cell receptor beta chains sequenced from a single sample in a study of chemoradiotherapy in HPV16-positive cancers. Only in-frame clones appear in the TCRdb table, and some are missing; sequencing was by immunoSEQ multiplex PCR. The table has 13,000 to 15,000 clones, just under 70% seen once. This material was collected from a patient who underwent chemoradiotherapy. These receptors all come from a human donor with HPV-associated anogenital cancer.

This clone was counted between two and nine times. V gene TRBV7-9 combines with J gene TRBJ2-5, with 7 bases matching TRBD2. The junction had 12 bases not matched to a gene; V was cut back by 5 bases and J by 0 bases. The CDR3 totals 17 residues. Germline CDR1 SEHNR, CDR2 FQNEAQ (reference sequence). The CDR3 coding sequence is TGTGCCAGCAGCCTCAGTTTTGGGGGGGAGTACCAAGAGACCCAGTACTTC. This codes for CASSLSFGGEYQETQYF.

The chain is built from TRBV7-2 and TRBJ1-1; D not certain. The germline gives CDR1 SGHTA, CDR2 FQGNSA. The CDR3 runs 14 residues. Trimming cost V 2 bases and J 0 bases, with 7 bases left between them. CDR3 loop: CASSLRTMNTEAFF. In DNA, the CDR3 is TGTGCCAGCAGCTTAAGGACGATGAACACTGAAGCTTTCTTT.

This clone was observed a single time. The chain uses TRBV2 and TRBJ2-7; 9 bases agree with TRBD1. V dropped 7 bases and J dropped 1; count of bases not matched to a gene: 5. The CDR3 consists of 14 residues. In germline, CDR1 is SNHLY, CDR2 FYNNEI. Written as DNA, the CDR3 is TGTGCCAGCAAGCGGACAGGGGCTTCCTACGAGCAGTACTTC. This sequence encodes CASKRTGASYEQYF.

V is TRBV7-3 and J is TRBJ2-5; 11 bases fit TRBD2. The CDR3 is made up of 15 amino acids. Germline CDR1 reads SGHTA; CDR2 reads FQGTGA. Losses at the gene ends were 9 bases for V and 4 bases for J; bases not matched to a gene: 10. The CDR3 loop reads CASSLAGGERETQYF. The DNA of the CDR3 is TGTGCCAGTTCTCTAGCGGGGGGCGAAAGAGAGACCCAGTACTTC. The complete variable domain, with remaining parts taken from reference TRBV7-3 and TRBJ2-5, reads GAGVSQTPSNKVTEKGKYVELRCDPISGHTALYWYRQSLGQGPEFLIYFQGTGAADDSGLPNDRFFAVRPEGSVSTLKIQRTERGDSAVYLCASSLAGGERETQYFGPGTRLLVL.

This clone came up a few times. V is TRBV6-6 and J is TRBJ1-6; D might be TRBD1 (6 bases). Germline V gene lookup returns CDR1 MNHNY and CDR2 SVGAGI (reference sequence). The CDR3 is 14 residues long. Trimming cost V 6 bases and J 7 bases, with 13 bases left between them. DNA of the CDR3: TGTGCCAGCAGCTCTGGACAGTCCAATTCACCCCTCCACTTT. Its protein is CASSSGQSNSPLHF.

V usage is TRBV5-4 and J usage is TRBJ1-2; D unresolved. Germline CDR1 SGHNT, CDR2 YYREEE (reference sequence). Between the trimmed V and J ends, which lost 4 bases and 0 bases, there was a span of 7 bases. The length of the CDR3 is 13 residues. The CDR3 loop reads CASSHEANYGYTF. In DNA, the CDR3 is TGTGCCAGCAGCCATGAAGCTAACTATGGCTACACCTTC.

The chain uses TRBV25-1 and TRBJ2-3; 12 bases are a match to TRBD2. The ends lost 6 bases at V and 2 bases at J; junction bases unmatched: 6. The CDR3 consists of 16 residues. CDR1 and CDR2 (germline): MGHDK, SYGVNS. This CDR3 reads CASSGRTSGVTDTQYF. The CDR3 DNA reads as TGTGCCAGCAGCGGTAGGACTAGCGGGGTCACAGATACGCAGTATTTT.

V and J are TRBV28 and TRBJ1-1; D might be TRBD1 (6 bases). The CDR3 runs 14 residues. The ends were cut back, 3 bases at V and 6 bases at J, with 14 bases in the middle. Germline values: CDR1 MDHEN, CDR2 SYDVKM. The CDR3 coding sequence is TGTGCCAGCAGTTTGGGCAGGGGCAGGGCTGAAGCTTTCTTT. This codes for CASSLGRGRAEAFF.

The chain couples TRBV5-1 to TRBJ1-1; D uncertain. The CDR3 is 13 residues long. Germline V gene sequence: CDR1 SGHRS, CDR2 YFSETQ. Deletions cut 6 bases from V and 1 base from J, with 10 bases between. CDR3: CASTLGQNTEAFF. The CDR3 DNA reads TGCGCCAGCACCTTAGGGCAGAACACTGAAGCTTTCTTT.

The rearrangement joins TRBV6-6 to TRBJ1-1; a weak D match, TRBD1 (5 bases). V was cut by 2 bases and J by 4 bases, with 11 bases left in between. The CDR3 is 14 residues long. The germline gives CDR1 MNHNY, CDR2 SVGAGI (reference sequence). DNA for the CDR3: TGTGCCAGCAGTTACGTCAGGGTTGGCACTGAAGCTTTCTTT. It specifies CASSYVRVGTEAFF.

The chain is built from TRBV4-2 and TRBJ2-2; 7 bases line up with TRBD2. V shed 3 bases, J shed 5 bases, and the junction held 3 bases outside the gene matches. The CDR3 has 14 amino acids. Germline V CDR1 and CDR2: LGHNA, YNFKEQ. In nucleotides, the CDR3 is TGTGCCAGCAGCCAGGTGGGGGGGACCGGGGAGCTGTTTTTT. Amino acids: CASSQVGGTGELFF.

The chain joins TRBV30 to TRBJ2-2; D is perhaps TRBD2 (6 bases). The V end lost 5 bases, the J end lost 1 base, and 11 bases lay between the germline ends. Germline-derived CDR1 and CDR2 are GTSNPN and SVGIG (reference sequence). The CDR3 runs 14 residues. The CDR3 nucleotides are TGTGCCTGGGGGACTGCGAGGAACACCGGGGAGCTGTTTTTT. Encoded protein: CAWGTARNTGELFF.

This clone has more than one count but fewer than ten. The rearrangement links TRBV10-3 to TRBJ1-5; D possibly corresponds to TRBD1 (6 bases). The germline gives CDR1 ENHRY, CDR2 SYGVKD. Trimming pared 6 bases from V and 3 bases from J, leaving 9 bases between. The CDR3 has 13 amino acids. This CDR3 is CAIRQGINQPQHF. In nucleotides, the CDR3 is TGTGCCATCAGACAGGGTATCAATCAGCCCCAGCATTTT.

The chain couples TRBV2 to TRBJ2-1, with 7 bases lining up with TRBD2. The CDR3 totals 17 residues. CDR1 SNHLY and CDR2 FYNNEI come from the germline V gene. V lost 5 bases and J lost 4; bases outside the gene matches: 14. Here the CDR3 DNA reads TGTGCCAGCAGTAGAAGCCTCCCGGGACTAACATACAATGAGCAGTTCTTC. This translates into CASSRSLPGLTYNEQFF.